The 31 T cell receptor beta chains listed next were all sequenced from one sample in a study of HIV-infected children after antiretroviral therapy interruption. A 3' RACE protocol on RNA, with unique molecular identifiers, produced the TCR library. TCRdb passed the 3' RACE reads through MiXCR, listing each CDR3 protein once. The sample has about 86,000 distinct CDR3 sequences; about 7% are singletons. Documented treatment: PENTA 11 planned treatment interruption arm or continuous ART arm. The sample in question was CD45RA+ CD4+ T cells from PBMCs, pooled from several time points, obtained from a donor given antiretroviral therapy, either interrupted or continuous. Subset here: naive CD4+ CD45RA+ CD45RO- T cells. The receptor source for this set is a pool of human donors with HIV.

This clonotype showed up many times. This chain connects TRBV11-2 to TRBJ2-1, with TRBD2 matching 8 bases. Germline CDR1 is SGHAT and CDR2 is FQNNGV. After removal of 6 bases from V and 16 bases from J, the junction contained 11 bases not matched to a gene. This CDR3 spans 12 amino acids. For the CDR3, the DNA is TGTGCCAGCAGATATTCTCTCGGGGGGGTCTTCTTC. Protein product: CASRYSLGGVFF. The full variable domain, with the rest looked up from reference TRBV11-2 and TRBJ2-1, is EAGVAQSPRYKIIEKRQSVAFWCNPISGHATLYWYQQILGQGPKLLIQFQNNGVVDDSQLPKDRFSAERLKGVDSTLKIQPAKLEDSAVYLCASRYSLGGVFFGPGTRLTVL.

At least ten counts were recorded for this clonotype. The CDR3 sequence is CASRLQGKPQHF. The CDR3 DNA sequence: TGTGCCAGCAGGCTACAGGGGAAGCCCCAGCATTTT. The genes are TRBV12-3 or TRBV12-4 and TRBJ1-5; 7 bases match TRBD1. With 6 bases clipped from V and 8 bases from J, the junction kept 4 bases outside the gene matches. CDR3 length: 12 amino acids.

This clonotype was observed at least ten times. The chain has TRBV5-5 and TRBJ2-7; D perhaps matches TRBD2 (7 bases). This CDR3 region has 14 residues. Deletions cut 0 bases from V and 4 bases from J, with 11 bases between. The V gene's germline CDR1 is SGHKS and CDR2 YYEKEE (reference sequence). CDR3 amino acids: CASSLAAGAYEQYF. The DNA of the CDR3 is TGTGCCAGCAGCTTGGCCGCGGGGGCTTACGAGCAGTACTTC.

This clonotype was found many times. The rearrangement joins TRBV11-1 to TRBJ2-7; 9 bases line up with TRBD2. The V gene's germline CDR1 is SGHAT and CDR2 FQDESV (reference sequence). The CDR3 runs 15 residues. The ends lost 3 bases at V and 3 bases at J; junction bases unmatched: 6. The CDR3 protein is CASSFPAGGIYEQYF. The DNA for the CDR3 is TGTGCCAGCAGCTTTCCAGCGGGAGGTATCTACGAGCAGTACTTC.

Many counts were recorded for this clonotype. V and J are TRBV7-3 and TRBJ2-2, with TRBD2 identical over 10 bases. The junction had 11 bases not matched to a gene; V was cut back by 3 bases and J by 4 bases. The CDR3 runs to 18 residues. The V gene's germline CDR1 is SGHTA and CDR2 FQGTGA. This CDR3 reads CASSFLAGGQGVTGELFF. CDR3 DNA sequence: TGTGCCAGCAGCTTCTTAGCGGGGGGACAAGGTGTCACCGGGGAGCTGTTTTTT.

This clonotype was picked up many times. V usage is TRBV21-1 and J usage is TRBJ1-1. TRBV21-1 is annotated as a pseudogene. The CDR3 consists of 14 residues. CDR3 bases: TGTGCCAACAAACTAACGTGCTTGAACACTGAAGCTTTCTTT. It translates to CANKLTCLNTEAFF.

The sample holds many counts of this clonotype. The chain carries TRBV28 and TRBJ1-3; D is perhaps TRBD1 (5 bases). CDR1 is MDHEN, CDR2 SYDVKM, per germline. The CDR3 is 14 amino acids. Trimming took 5 bases from V and 5 from J, leaving 13 bases between them. The CDR3 DNA is TGTGCCAGCAGTCTTCAGGGAAAAAGAAACACCATATATTTT. Its translation is CASSLQGKRNTIYF.

This clonotype was seen ten or more times. The rearrangement links TRBV20-1 to TRBJ2-7, with TRBD1 matching over 9 bases. The germline CDR1 and CDR2 sequences are DFQATT and SNEGSKA (reference sequence). CDR3 length equals 15 residues. V shed 7 bases, J shed 0 bases, and the junction held 10 bases outside the gene matches. For the CDR3, the DNA is TGCAGTGTATCACCGGGACAGGGCTACTCCTACGAGCAGTACTTC. This gives the protein CSVSPGQGYSYEQYF.

This clonotype has only a few counts. The chain uses TRBV4-3 and TRBJ2-5; D unclear. The CDR3 has 15 amino acids. Trimming cost V 1 base and J 3 bases, with 12 bases left between them. In germline, CDR1 is LGHNA, CDR2 YSLEER. The CDR3 region has the DNA TGCGCCAGCAGCCAAGTCAGAGGTCCCGAAGAGACCCAGTACTTC. It encodes CASSQVRGPEETQYF.

At least ten counts were recorded for this clonotype. The genes are TRBV12-3 or TRBV12-4 and TRBJ2-7; D tentatively fits TRBD1 or TRBD2 (6 bases each). V was pared by 6 bases and J by 4 bases, with 16 bases between. The CDR3 contains 14 residues. DNA of the CDR3: TGTGCCAGCAGCCTCGAGGGGGGCAGGTACGAGCAGTACTTC. This translates into CASSLEGGRYEQYF.

V and J are TRBV5-1 and TRBJ1-2; 7 bases are shared with TRBD1. Germline V gene sequence: CDR1 SGHRS, CDR2 YFSETQ. The CDR3 is 14 residues long. J gave up 4 bases and V 4 bases, and 7 bases lay outside the gene matches. CDR3 sequence reads: CASSVTQGVYGYTF. The CDR3 coding sequence is TGCGCCAGCAGCGTTACCCAGGGGGTCTATGGCTACACCTTC.

Many counts were recorded for this clonotype. J is TRBJ1-1 and V is TRBV5-1; weak D call: TRBD1 (6 bases). The germline CDR1 and CDR2 sequences are SGHRS and YFSETQ. The CDR3 runs to 13 residues. Trimming took off 4 bases at V and 6 bases at J, with 13 bases between the two ends. The CDR3 region has the DNA TGCGCCAGCAGCCTCGTGGGGGCCCCTGAAGCTTTCTTT. As protein: CASSLVGAPEAFF.

This clonotype was counted at least ten times. The V and J genes are TRBV7-2 and TRBJ1-2; possible D gene TRBD1, 6 bases. The CDR3 has 15 residues. From germline, CDR1 is SGHTA and CDR2 FQGNSA. Trimming took off 2 bases at V and 8 bases at J, with 18 bases between the two ends. CDR3: CASSLWGAPGRGYTF. The CDR3, as DNA: TGTGCCAGCAGCTTATGGGGGGCGCCTGGCCGAGGCTACACCTTC.

This clonotype was counted ten times or more. This chain connects TRBV10-3 to TRBJ2-7; TRBD1 matches 7 bases. This CDR3 has 15 amino acids. The V gene end was trimmed by 3 bases and the J gene end by 5 bases; junction bases not matched to a gene: 10. CDR1 and CDR2 (germline): ENHRY, SYGVKD. DNA of the CDR3: TGTGCCATCAGTGATCGTCACAGGGGAAACAACGAGCAGTACTTC. Its translation is CAISDRHRGNNEQYF.

The V and J genes are TRBV12-3 or TRBV12-4 and TRBJ2-7, with 11 nucleotides matching TRBD2. The trim removed 3 bases at V and 1 base at J, leaving 5 bases unmatched. The CDR3 covers 16 residues. CDR3 sequence: CASSFSASGRSYEQYF. The CDR3 region has the DNA TGTGCCAGCAGTTTCTCGGCTAGCGGGAGGTCCTACGAGCAGTACTTC.

This clonotype has a handful of counts. The V call is TRBV5-1, the J call TRBJ2-1; D might be TRBD1 or TRBD2, each matching 6 bases. Trimming left V 3 bases short and J 7 bases short, with 14 bases between. This CDR3 spans 14 amino acids. Germline-derived CDR1 and CDR2 are SGHRS and YFSETQ. The CDR3 reads CASSSDGGQNEQFF. Written as DNA, the CDR3 is TGCGCCAGCAGCTCGGACGGGGGCCAGAATGAGCAGTTCTTC.

In this sample, this clonotype turned up many times. The CDR3 is CASSLFVTDTQYF. CDR3 DNA sequence: TGTGCCAGCAGCTTATTCGTCACAGATACGCAGTATTTT. J is TRBJ2-3 and V is TRBV7-3, with D unresolved. The germline CDR1 and CDR2 sequences are SGHTA and FQGTGA. This CDR3 comprises 13 residues. V gave up 2 bases and J gave up 2 bases, with 5 bases separating them.

This clonotype has a handful of counts. The rearrangement uses TRBV29-1 and TRBJ1-1; D gene uncertain. The V gene lost 4 bases and the J gene lost 0 bases, with 6 bases spanning the gap. CDR3 length: 12 amino acids. CDR1 and CDR2 from the germline V gene are SQVTM and ANQGSEA. CDR3 residues: CSVGFMNTEAFF. The CDR3 region has the DNA TGCAGCGTTGGGTTCATGAACACTGAAGCTTTCTTT. The full variable domain, completed using reference TRBV29-1 and TRBJ1-1, is SAVISQKPSRDICQRGTSLTIQCQVDSQVTMMFWYRQQPGQSLTLIATANQGSEATYESGFVIDKFPISRPNLTFSTLTVSNMSPEDSSIYLCSVGFMNTEAFFGQGTRLTVV.

At least ten counts were recorded for this clonotype. The DNA for the CDR3 is TGCAGTGCTAGAGGTGGGAGGACCGGGGAGCTGTTTTTT. This translates into CSARGGRTGELFF. The genes are TRBV20-1 and TRBJ2-2, with D possibly being TRBD2 (6 bases). With 1 base removed from V and 5 bases from J, the gap between germline ends came to 8 bases. The CDR3 consists of 13 residues. Per the germline V gene, CDR1 is DFQATT and CDR2 is SNEGSKA (reference sequence).

This clonotype has a count of ten or more. This chain uses TRBV5-1 with TRBJ2-3; D perhaps matches TRBD2 (6 bases). The CDR3 totals 16 residues. The germline CDR1 and CDR2 sequences are SGHRS and YFSETQ. V shed 3 bases and J shed 4 bases, with 18 bases lying between them. The CDR3 protein is CASSSIAVGSADTQYF. CDR3 DNA sequence: TGCGCCAGCAGCTCGATAGCGGTGGGATCGGCAGATACGCAGTATTTT. Looking up the rest from reference TRBV5-1 and TRBJ2-3 gives the full variable domain: KAGVTQTPRYLIKTRGQQVTLSCSPISGHRSVSWYQQTPGQGLQFLFEYFSETQRNKGNFPGRFSGRQFSNSRSEMNVSTLELGDSALYLCASSSIAVGSADTQYFGPGTRLTVL.

This clonotype was seen repeatedly, ten times or more. The V gene is TRBV6-6, the J gene TRBJ2-5; tentatively, D is TRBD1 or TRBD2 (5 bases each). The CDR3 sequence is 15 residues long. Germline assignment: CDR1 MNHNY and CDR2 SVGAGI (reference sequence). V lost 0 bases, J lost 4 bases, and 12 bases lay in between. The CDR3 sequence is CASSYSAVRGETQYF. CDR3 sequence (DNA): TGTGCCAGCAGTTACTCAGCGGTTAGGGGAGAGACCCAGTACTTC.

The genes are TRBV7-9 and TRBJ1-5; possibly TRBD1 for D (6 bases). The CDR3 length is 16 residues. Germline lookup yields CDR1 SEHNR and CDR2 FQNEAQ (reference sequence). V dropped 1 base and J dropped 4 bases, with 14 bases sitting between them. This chain's CDR3 is CASSLVWGALNQPQHF. The CDR3 bases are TGTGCCAGCAGCTTAGTGTGGGGGGCGTTGAATCAGCCCCAGCATTTT.

The chain is built from TRBV4-2 and TRBJ2-5, with D maybe TRBD2 (6 bases). CDR1 is LGHNA, CDR2 YNFKEQ, per germline. CDR3 length equals 18 residues. V was pared by 1 base and J by 1 base, with 19 bases between. The CDR3 protein is CASSQGGGAKNPQETQYF. The CDR3 nucleotides read TGTGCCAGCAGCCAAGGAGGCGGGGCCAAAAATCCCCAAGAGACCCAGTACTTC.

This clonotype has a handful of counts. The chain has TRBV24-1 and TRBJ2-3; 12 nucleotides agree with TRBD1. V lost 9 bases, J lost 5 bases, and 8 bases stayed unmatched. The CDR3 spans 15 residues. Germline V gives CDR1 KGHDR, CDR2 SFDVKD. The CDR3 DNA reads TGTGCCACCCAGTTGGGACAGGGGGCTAGAGATACGCAGTATTTT. Its translation is CATQLGQGARDTQYF.

The CDR3 nucleotides are TGTGCCATCAGTGGGGTAGCGGGGTCCCCCATCGAGCAGTACTTC. It encodes CAISGVAGSPIEQYF. This sequence joins TRBV10-3 and TRBJ2-7, with 8 positions matching TRBD2. Germline V CDR1 and CDR2: ENHRY, SYGVKD. The CDR3 has 15 residues. After removal of 4 bases from V and 6 bases from J, the junction contained 11 bases not matched to a gene.

The chain combines TRBV7-1 with TRBJ2-2, with TRBD2 matching over 7 bases. TRBV7-1 is designated an ORF whose function remains uncertain. This CDR3 contains 14 residues. Trimming removed 8 bases from V and 4 bases from J; junction bases left unmatched: 7. Written as DNA, the CDR3 is TGTGCCAGCTACTCTAGCGGAGCCACCGGGGAGCTGTTTTTT. Translation: CASYSSGATGELFF.

This clonotype was counted ten times or more. The chain carries TRBV6-5 and TRBJ2-7; perhaps TRBD1 as D (6 bases). CDR1 and CDR2 from the germline V gene are MNHEY and SVGAGI. Deletions cut 7 bases from V and 3 bases from J, with 16 bases between. The CDR3 runs to 14 residues. The CDR3 here is CASNRQGRNYEQYF. CDR3 sequence (DNA): TGTGCCAGCAATCGGCAGGGGCGGAACTACGAGCAGTACTTC.

The J gene is TRBJ2-5, the V gene TRBV19, with D possibly called TRBD1 or TRBD2 (5 bases each). CDR1 is LNHDA, CDR2 SQIVND, per germline (reference sequence). The CDR3 is made up of 15 amino acids. Deletions cut 8 bases from V and 2 bases from J, with 18 bases between. CDR3 sequence reads: CASGLGGGPQETQYF. CDR3 nucleotide sequence: TGTGCCAGTGGGCTAGGTGGGGGTCCACAAGAGACCCAGTACTTC.

The chain employs TRBV6-5 and TRBJ2-3, with 11 bases identical to TRBD2. This CDR3 comprises 14 residues. Per germline, CDR1 MNHEY and CDR2 SVGAGI. V lost 6 bases and J lost 6; bases outside the gene matches: 5. The DNA for the CDR3 is TGTGCCAGCAGGGTAGCGGGGGGGCGCGATACGCAGTATTTT. It codes for CASRVAGGRDTQYF.

V is TRBV6-5 and J is TRBJ2-1; D not resolved. Germline CDR1 is MNHEY and CDR2 is SVGAGI. The CDR3 consists of 14 residues. Trimming took 6 bases from V and 6 from J, leaving 15 bases between them. The CDR3 spells CASSIPAPRNEQFF. Written as DNA, the CDR3 is TGTGCCAGCAGCATTCCGGCCCCCCGCAATGAGCAGTTCTTC.

This rearrangement joins TRBV7-8 to TRBJ1-2; D is perhaps TRBD1 (5 bases). The CDR3 is made up of 15 amino acids. Germline assignment: CDR1 SGHVS and CDR2 FQNEAQ. V dropped 3 bases and J dropped 5 bases, with 16 bases sitting between them. This chain's CDR3 is CASSFLGRGEYGYTF. CDR3 nucleotide sequence: TGTGCCAGCAGCTTTCTGGGACGGGGGGAGTATGGCTACACCTTC.